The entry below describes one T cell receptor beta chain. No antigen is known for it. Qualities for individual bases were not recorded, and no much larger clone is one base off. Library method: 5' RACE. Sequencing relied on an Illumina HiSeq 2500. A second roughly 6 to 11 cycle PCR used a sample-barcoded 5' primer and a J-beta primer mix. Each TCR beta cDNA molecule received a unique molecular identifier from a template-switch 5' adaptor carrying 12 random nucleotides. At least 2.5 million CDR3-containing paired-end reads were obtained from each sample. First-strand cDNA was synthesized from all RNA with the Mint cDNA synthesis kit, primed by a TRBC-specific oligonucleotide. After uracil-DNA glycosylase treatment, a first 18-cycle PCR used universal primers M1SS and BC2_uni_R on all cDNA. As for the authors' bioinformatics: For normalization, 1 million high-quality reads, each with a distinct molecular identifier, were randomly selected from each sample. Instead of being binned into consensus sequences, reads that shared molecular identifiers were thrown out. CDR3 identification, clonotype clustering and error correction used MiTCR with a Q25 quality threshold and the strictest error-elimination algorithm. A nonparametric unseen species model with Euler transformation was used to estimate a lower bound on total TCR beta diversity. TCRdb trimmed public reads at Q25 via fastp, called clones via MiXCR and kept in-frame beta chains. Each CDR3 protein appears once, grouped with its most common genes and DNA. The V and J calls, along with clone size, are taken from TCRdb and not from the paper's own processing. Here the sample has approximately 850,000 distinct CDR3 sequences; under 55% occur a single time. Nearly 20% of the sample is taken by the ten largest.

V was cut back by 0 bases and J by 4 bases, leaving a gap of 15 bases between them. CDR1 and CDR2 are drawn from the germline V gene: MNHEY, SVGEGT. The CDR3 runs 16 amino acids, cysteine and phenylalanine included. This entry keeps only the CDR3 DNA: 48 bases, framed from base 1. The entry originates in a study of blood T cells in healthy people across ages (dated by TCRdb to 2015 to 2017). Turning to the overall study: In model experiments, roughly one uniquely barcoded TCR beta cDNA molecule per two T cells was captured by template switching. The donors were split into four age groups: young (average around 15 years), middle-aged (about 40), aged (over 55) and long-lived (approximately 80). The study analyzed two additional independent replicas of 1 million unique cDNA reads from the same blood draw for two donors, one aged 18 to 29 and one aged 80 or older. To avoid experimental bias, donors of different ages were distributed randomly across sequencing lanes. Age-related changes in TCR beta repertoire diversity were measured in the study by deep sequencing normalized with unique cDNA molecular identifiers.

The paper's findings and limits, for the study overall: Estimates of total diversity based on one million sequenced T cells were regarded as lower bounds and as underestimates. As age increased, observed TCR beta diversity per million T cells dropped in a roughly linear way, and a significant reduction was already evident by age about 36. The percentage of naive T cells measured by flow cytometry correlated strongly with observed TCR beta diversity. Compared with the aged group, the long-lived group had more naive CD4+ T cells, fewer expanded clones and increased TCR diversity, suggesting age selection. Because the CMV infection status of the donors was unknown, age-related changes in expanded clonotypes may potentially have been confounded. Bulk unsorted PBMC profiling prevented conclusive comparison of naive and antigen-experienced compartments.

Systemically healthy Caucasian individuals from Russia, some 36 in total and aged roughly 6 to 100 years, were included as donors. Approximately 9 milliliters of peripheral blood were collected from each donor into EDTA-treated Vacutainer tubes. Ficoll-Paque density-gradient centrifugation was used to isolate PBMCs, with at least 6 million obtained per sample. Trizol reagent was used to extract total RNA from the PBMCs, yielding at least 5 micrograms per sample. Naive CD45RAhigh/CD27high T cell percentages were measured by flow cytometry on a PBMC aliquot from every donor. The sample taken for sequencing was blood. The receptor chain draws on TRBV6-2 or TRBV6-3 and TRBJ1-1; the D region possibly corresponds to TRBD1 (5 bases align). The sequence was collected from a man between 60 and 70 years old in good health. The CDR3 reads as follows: CASSYSRTGRGTEAFF. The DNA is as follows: TGTGCCAGCAGTTACTCTCGAACAGGCCGGGGCACTGAAGCTTTCTTT.